This entry is about one T cell receptor beta chain. The table lists this clone with a few counts. Its recognized antigen is unknown. Base-call qualities are not available, and no considerably larger clone is one nucleotide away. This entry is derived from a study of blood T cell repertoires in COVID-19 (dated by TCRdb to about 2020). About the full investigation: Samples from collaborators originated in the United States, Italy and Spain and spanned both the acute and convalescent phases of COVID-19. Where available, HLA class I and class II types were obtained from metadata supplied by the sample provider rather than from assay-based typing. The samples were drawn from the first 160 participants of the ongoing ImmuneRACE study and from some 1,300 subjects provided by 6 global collaborators. The material from the prospective study consisted of cDNA or gDNA derived from T cells, B-cell-depleted T cells, or PBMCs. Nearly every sample came with metadata listing a de-identified subject ID, COVID-19 status, age in years and sex. The repertoires were released in a freely available public database meant as a resource for research on the immune response to SARS-CoV-2. Deeply sampled blood TCRbeta repertoires from subjects exposed to, actively infected with, or recovered from COVID-19 were included in the dataset.

Broad study findings and their caveats: The amount of clinical and demographic metadata varied by source and participant and was provided uncurated.

Measured from the cysteine to the phenylalanine, the CDR3 is 14 residues long. Only CDR3 DNA remains: 42 bases, in frame from the first base. Clipping removes 2 bases from V and 4 bases from J, with 4 as the unmatched junction base count. Looking up the germline V gene yields CDR1 SGHRS and CDR2 YFSETQ. TCRbeta CDR3 regions were amplified from genomic DNA by means of the immunoSEQ Assay, a bias-controlled multiplex PCR. In the original analysis: The number of nucleated cells in each sample was estimated by amplification of reference gene primers within the assay. Sequence reads were collapsed and filtered to measure the absolute abundance of every unique TCRbeta CDR3 rearrangement. For each sample, productive Simpson clonality was calculated by taking the square root of Simpson's diversity index across productive rearrangements. Drawn from immuneACCESS, this table holds only the in-frame rearrangements with V and J called that TCRdb kept. Clones are partly lost; checked studies trace under half to an unresolved V gene and leave the rest unexplained. V, J and clone size reflect that table, while D and trimming were determined from the DNA. The sample table holds 300,000 or so clones, of which over 80% were seen once. 4.1% of the sample is taken by the ten largest.

The collaborating institutions used their own protocols to collect whole blood in K2EDTA tubes. For TCRbeta analysis, collaborators shipped samples as frozen whole blood, isolated PBMCs, or DNA extracted from either of those sample types. This receptor was taken from a woman aged 50 to 60 with active or convalescent COVID-19. This chain is built from TRBV5-1 and TRBJ2-7; TRBD1 aligns with 9 central bases. The sequenced material came from peripheral blood. Here is the DNA: TGCGCCAGCAGCTTACAGGGGGCGGCGTACGAGCAGTACTTC. Its translation is CASSLQGAAYEQYF.